This T cell receptor (beta chain) was obtained from a study of shared clonotypes between healthy human individuals. Overall study findings and caveats: Estimated richness values were generally larger in naive subsets than in memory subsets.

Trimming left V 6 bases short and J 4 bases short, with 13 bases between. The germline CDR1 and CDR2 sequences are PRHDT and FYEKMQ (reference sequence). This CDR3 is 13 amino acids long. As for this clone: Its antigen is still unknown.

The data were produced by immunoSEQ multiplex PCR, yet TCRdb's version contains in-frame clones alone and is incomplete. The table includes 2.5 million or so clones, around nine tenths detected once. The chain couples TRBV13 to TRBJ2-7, with D perhaps being TRBD1 or TRBD2 (6 bases each). The sequence came from a man between 18 and 35 years old in good health. Sequencing was done on a sample of naive CD4+ T cells sorted from blood. The subset here: CD45RA+ positively selected. The CDR3 DNA reads TGTGCCAGCAGTCCCACAGGGACTTACGAGCAGTACTTC. Amino acids: CASSPTGTYEQYF.